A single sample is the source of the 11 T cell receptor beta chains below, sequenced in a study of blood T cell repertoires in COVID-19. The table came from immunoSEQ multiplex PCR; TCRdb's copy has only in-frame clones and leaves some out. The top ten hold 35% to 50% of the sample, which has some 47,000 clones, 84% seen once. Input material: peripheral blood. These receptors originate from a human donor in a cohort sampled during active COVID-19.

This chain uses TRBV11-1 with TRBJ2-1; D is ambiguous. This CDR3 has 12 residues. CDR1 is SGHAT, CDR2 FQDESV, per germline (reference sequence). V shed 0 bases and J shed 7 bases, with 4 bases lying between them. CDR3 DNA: TGTGCCAGCAGCTTAGCACAGAATGAGCAGTTCTTC. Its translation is CASSLAQNEQFF.

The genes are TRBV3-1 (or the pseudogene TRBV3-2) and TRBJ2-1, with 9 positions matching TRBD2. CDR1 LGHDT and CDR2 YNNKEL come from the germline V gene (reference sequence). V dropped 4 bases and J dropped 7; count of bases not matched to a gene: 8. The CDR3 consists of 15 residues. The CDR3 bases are TGTGCCAGCAGCCTAAGCGGGGGGCCCTTGAATGAGCAGTTCTTC. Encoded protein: CASSLSGGPLNEQFF.

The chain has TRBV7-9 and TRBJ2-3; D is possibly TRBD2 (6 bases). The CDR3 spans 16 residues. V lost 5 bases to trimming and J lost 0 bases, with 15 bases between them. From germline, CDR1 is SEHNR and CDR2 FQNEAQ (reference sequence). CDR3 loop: CASSPRGGASTDTQYF. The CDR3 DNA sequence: TGTGCCAGCAGCCCCCGAGGCGGGGCAAGCACAGATACGCAGTATTTT.

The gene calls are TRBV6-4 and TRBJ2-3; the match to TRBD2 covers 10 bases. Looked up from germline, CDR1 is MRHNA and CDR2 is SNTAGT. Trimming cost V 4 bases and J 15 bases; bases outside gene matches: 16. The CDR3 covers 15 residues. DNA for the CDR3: TGTGCCAGCAGTGTCTCGGGAGGAGAAGCGGGGGGGTTATATTTT. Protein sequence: CASSVSGGEAGGLYF.

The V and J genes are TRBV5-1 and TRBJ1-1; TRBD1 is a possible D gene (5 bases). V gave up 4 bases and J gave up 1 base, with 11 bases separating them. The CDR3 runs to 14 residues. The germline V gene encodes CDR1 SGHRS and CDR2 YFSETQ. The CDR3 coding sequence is TGCGCCAGCAGCCTTACTACAGGGAACACTGAAGCTTTCTTT. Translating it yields CASSLTTGNTEAFF.

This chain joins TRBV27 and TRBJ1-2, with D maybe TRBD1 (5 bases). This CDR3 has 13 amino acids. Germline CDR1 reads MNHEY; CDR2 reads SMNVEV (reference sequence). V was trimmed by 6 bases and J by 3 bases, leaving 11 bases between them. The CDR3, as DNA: TGTGCCAGCAGCCCTTGGGGGGACTATGGCTACACCTTC. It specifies CASSPWGDYGYTF.

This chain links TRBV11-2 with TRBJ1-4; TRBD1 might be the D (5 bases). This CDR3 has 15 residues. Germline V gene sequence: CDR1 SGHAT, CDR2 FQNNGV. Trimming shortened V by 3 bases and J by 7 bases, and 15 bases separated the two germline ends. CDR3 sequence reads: CASSFSIRESEKLFF. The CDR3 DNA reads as TGTGCCAGCAGCTTTTCGATCAGGGAATCTGAAAAACTGTTTTTT.

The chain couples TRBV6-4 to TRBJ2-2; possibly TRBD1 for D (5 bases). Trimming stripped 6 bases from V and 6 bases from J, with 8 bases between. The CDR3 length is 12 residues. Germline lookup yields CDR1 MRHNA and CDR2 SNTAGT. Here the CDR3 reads CASSQGSGELFF. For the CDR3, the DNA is TGTGCCAGCAGCCAGGGTTCCGGGGAGCTGTTTTTT.

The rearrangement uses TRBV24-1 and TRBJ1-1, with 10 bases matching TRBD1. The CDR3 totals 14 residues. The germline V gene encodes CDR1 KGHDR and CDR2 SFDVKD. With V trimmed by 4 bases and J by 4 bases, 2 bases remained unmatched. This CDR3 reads CATSDRTGGTEAFF. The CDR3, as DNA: TGTGCCACCAGTGACCGGACAGGGGGCACTGAAGCTTTCTTT.

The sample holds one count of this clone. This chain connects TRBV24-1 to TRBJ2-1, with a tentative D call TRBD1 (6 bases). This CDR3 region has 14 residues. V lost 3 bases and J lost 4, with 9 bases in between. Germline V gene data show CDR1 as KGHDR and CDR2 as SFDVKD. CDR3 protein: CATSDTDSYNEQFF. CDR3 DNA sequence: TGTGCCACCAGTGATACGGACAGTTACAATGAGCAGTTCTTC.

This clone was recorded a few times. The CDR3 loop is CASSLAAQPALNNSPLHF. The CDR3 DNA reads TGTGCCAGCAGCTTGGCGGCCCAGCCGGCCTTAAATAATTCACCCCTCCACTTT. This chain connects TRBV7-8 to TRBJ1-6; D is uncertain. The germline V and J ends were trimmed by 3 bases and 5 bases, with 20 bases remaining between them. This CDR3 is 18 amino acids long. The V gene's germline CDR1 is SGHVS and CDR2 FQNEAQ.